The text below deals with one T cell receptor (beta chain). Its antigen is still unknown. The germline CDR1 and CDR2 sequences are SQVTM and ANQGSEA. CDR3 size: 11 residues. V shed 3 bases and J shed 6 bases, with 5 bases lying between them. Study findings and constraints: Tumor-infiltrating Treg TCR alpha and beta sequences overlapped most with tumor naive CD4+ T cells, then blood naive.

Each CDR3 protein gets one entry after TCRdb re-called the 5' RACE reads with MiXCR. Here the sample spans approximately 44,000 distinct CDR3 sequences, around 30% being singletons. The sequenced material came from memory CD4+ T cells sorted from a lymph node. Subset described: memory CD4+ T cells, CD4+CD45RO+CD25-. The origin of this receptor is a female donor with breast cancer. This rearrangement joins TRBV29-1 to TRBJ1-4; D is ambiguous. The CDR3 reads CSVDQYEKLFF. The CDR3 DNA is TGCAGCGTTGATCAGTATGAAAAACTGTTTTTT. Using reference TRBV29-1 and TRBJ1-4 for the parts outside the CDR3, the full variable domain is SAVISQKPSRDICQRGTSLTIQCQVDSQVTMMFWYRQQPGQSLTLIATANQGSEATYESGFVIDKFPISRPNLTFSTLTVSNMSPEDSSIYLCSVDQYEKLFFGSGTQLSVL.